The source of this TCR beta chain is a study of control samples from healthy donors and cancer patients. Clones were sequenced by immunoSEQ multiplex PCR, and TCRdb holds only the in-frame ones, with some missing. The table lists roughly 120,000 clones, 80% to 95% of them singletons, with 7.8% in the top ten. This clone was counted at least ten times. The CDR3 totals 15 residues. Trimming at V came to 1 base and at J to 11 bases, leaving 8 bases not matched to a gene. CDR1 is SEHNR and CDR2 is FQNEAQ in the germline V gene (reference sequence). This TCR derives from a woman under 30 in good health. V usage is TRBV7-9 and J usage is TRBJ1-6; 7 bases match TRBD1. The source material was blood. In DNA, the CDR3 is TGTGCCAGCAGCTTAGTCAGACAGGGCCAGGCACCCCTCCACTTT. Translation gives CASSLVRQGQAPLHF.